This TCR beta chain was sequenced during a study of blood T cells in healthy people across ages. Isolation per sample recovered at least 7 million PBMCs. The V segment lost 0 bases and the J segment 3 bases; nucleotides outside the gene matches: 12. The CDR3 has 18 residues. Germline V lookup: CDR1 SGHRS, CDR2 YFSETQ. A second PCR, run for about 7 to 11 cycles, used a sample-barcoded 5' primer plus a J-beta primer mix. Every cDNA was tagged by a template-switch adaptor with 12 random nucleotides. TCRdb independently ran MiXCR on the 5' RACE reads; one entry per CDR3 protein. The sample contains hundreds of thousands of distinct CDR3 sequences, more than 40% of which appear only once.

This clonotype originated in a man aged 55-75 years in good health. The V gene is TRBV5-1, the J gene TRBJ2-5, with 9 bases lining up with TRBD1. Sequencing was performed on blood. As DNA, the CDR3 is TGCGCCAGCAGCTTGGTCCTCTCCAGGGACAGGGAAGAAGAGACCCAGTACTTC. It yields the protein CASSLVLSRDREEETQYF.